This TCR beta chain came from a study of OX40 agonist ivuxolimab in advanced cancers. V gave up 6 bases and J gave up 0 bases, with 11 bases separating them. Germline CDR1 MNHEY, CDR2 SVGAGI. This CDR3 comprises 14 residues. Generated by immunoSEQ multiplex PCR, the TCRdb table keeps only in-frame clones and is missing some. In the table there are about 19,000 clones, 80% to 90% of which are singletons. This chain joins TRBV6-5 and TRBJ1-1; no clear D gene. This specimen was CD4+ or CD8+ T cells sorted from blood, taken in a trial of the OX40 agonist ivuxolimab. The receptor was derived from an adult with an advanced solid tumor such as melanoma, head and neck, liver or kidney cancer. DNA for the CDR3: TGTGCCAGCAGCCCACCAAAGATGAACACTGAAGCTTTCTTT. It codes for CASSPPKMNTEAFF.